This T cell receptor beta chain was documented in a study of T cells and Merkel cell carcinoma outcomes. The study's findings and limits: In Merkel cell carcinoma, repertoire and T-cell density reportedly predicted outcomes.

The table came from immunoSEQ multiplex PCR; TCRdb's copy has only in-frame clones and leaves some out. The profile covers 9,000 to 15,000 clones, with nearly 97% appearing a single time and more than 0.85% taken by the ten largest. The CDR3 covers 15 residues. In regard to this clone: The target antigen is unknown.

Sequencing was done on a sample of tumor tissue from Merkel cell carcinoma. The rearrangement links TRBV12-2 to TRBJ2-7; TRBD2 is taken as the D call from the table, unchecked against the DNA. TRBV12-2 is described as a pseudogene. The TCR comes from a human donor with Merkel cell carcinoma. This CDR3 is CASRLDLEGNYEQYF. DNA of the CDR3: TGTGCAAGTCGCTTAGACCTGGAGGGGAACTACGAGCAGTACTTC.